This TCR beta chain was retrieved from a study of Ad26.COV2.S vaccination and SARS-CoV-2 variants. Documented treatment: approximately 18 received Ad26.COV2.S at low or high dose, single or two shots; about 5 received placebo; per-sample allocation not given. The study sampled participants on day 63 after the first vaccine or placebo injection. In Boston, an adult donor aged 18-55 years took part. Measured with immunoSEQ multiplex PCR; TCRdb has only the in-frame clones, and not every one. This table holds around 300,000 clones, under 90% found once. The TCR was taken from a person between 18 and 60 years old who received the Ad26.COV2.S COVID-19 vaccine or a placebo. Material: peripheral blood, obtained in a trial of Ad26.COV2.S vaccine versus placebo.

CDR3 region: CASGGPLAGPSTDTQYF. The DNA of the CDR3 is TGTGCTAGTGGTGGCCCCCTGGCAGGTCCTAGCACAGATACGCAGTATTTT. The chain carries TRBV12-5 and TRBJ2-3; D not resolved. V was trimmed by 5 bases and J by 0 bases, leaving 18 bases between them. This CDR3 is built from 17 residues. CDR1 is LGHNT, CDR2 FRNRAP, per germline.